These T cell receptor beta chains were read from a single sample in a study of T cell responses to AZD1222 COVID-19 vaccine. Sequencing was performed with immunoSEQ multiplex PCR; in TCRdb, only in-frame clones are kept and a portion is missing. The sample consists of about 150,000 clones, 80% to 95% of them appearing once. The material was peripheral blood, obtained on day 0 of MenACWY control vaccination. The receptors were gathered from an adult in good health. CDR3s include the opening cysteine and the closing phenylalanine or tryptophan. Fields, in order: J gene, V gene, CDR3 protein.

j_call: TRBJ2-2
v_call: TRBV2
cdr3_aa: CASRARDSNTGELFF

j_call: TRBJ1-3
v_call: TRBV2
cdr3_aa: CASSPDRGDGNTIYF

j_call: TRBJ2-7
v_call: TRBV19
cdr3_aa: CASSVPGQIHEQYF

j_call: TRBJ1-1
v_call: TRBV18
cdr3_aa: CASSQGQGWSEAFF

j_call: TRBJ2-7
v_call: TRBV7-8
cdr3_aa: CASSLARTVQYF

j_call: TRBJ2-7
v_call: TRBV7-8
cdr3_aa: CASTLGGGPSYEQYF

j_call: TRBJ2-7
v_call: TRBV19
cdr3_aa: CASSPSRAIEGYEQYF

j_call: TRBJ1-1
v_call: TRBV4-2
cdr3_aa: CASSQDLGTQAFF

j_call: TRBJ1-3
v_call: TRBV7-9
cdr3_aa: CASSLRAGTGTGNTIYF

j_call: TRBJ2-5
v_call: TRBV9
cdr3_aa: CASSARQGETQYF

j_call: TRBJ2-1
v_call: TRBV7-9
cdr3_aa: CASSSSLADEQFF

j_call: TRBJ1-3
v_call: TRBV13
cdr3_aa: CASSLGQVLSGNTIYF

j_call: TRBJ1-4
v_call: TRBV2
cdr3_aa: CASSQLKGGLGEKLFF

j_call: TRBJ1-5
v_call: TRBV3-1/TRBV3-2
cdr3_aa: CASSQGREGQPQHF

j_call: TRBJ2-7
v_call: TRBV4-1
cdr3_aa: CASSQEERTSTYEQYF

j_call: TRBJ1-3
v_call: TRBV11-3
cdr3_aa: CASSLGTAGNTIYF

j_call: TRBJ1-6
v_call: TRBV5-1
cdr3_aa: CASSLAEGVSPLHF

j_call: TRBJ1-1
v_call: TRBV29-1
cdr3_aa: CSVLGPTNTEAFF

j_call: TRBJ2-7
v_call: TRBV27
cdr3_aa: CASSFSKNYEQYF

j_call: TRBJ2-7
v_call: TRBV6-5
cdr3_aa: CASSGGGYEQYF

j_call: TRBJ2-7
v_call: TRBV2
cdr3_aa: CAGSEGPSSYEQYF

j_call: TRBJ1-6
v_call: TRBV10-3
cdr3_aa: CAISEEGIRDSPLHF

j_call: TRBJ2-7
v_call: TRBV6-6
cdr3_aa: CASGSSSYEQYF

j_call: TRBJ2-5
v_call: TRBV12-3/TRBV12-4
cdr3_aa: CASSKNRWETQYF

j_call: TRBJ1-1
v_call: TRBV5-1
cdr3_aa: CASRLPGQATFF

j_call: TRBJ1-2
v_call: TRBV27
cdr3_aa: CASRAGGNYGYTF

j_call: TRBJ1-2
v_call: TRBV7-2
cdr3_aa: CASSLAGQNFYGYTF

j_call: TRBJ1-2
v_call: TRBV7-9
cdr3_aa: CASSLGDTVAVPHNYGYTF

j_call: TRBJ2-7
v_call: TRBV7-8
cdr3_aa: CASSLWVGVAYEQYF

j_call: TRBJ2-7
v_call: TRBV6-1
cdr3_aa: CASSEVPLDEQYF

j_call: TRBJ1-4
v_call: TRBV28
cdr3_aa: CASTLGDRVGEKLFF

j_call: TRBJ1-2
v_call: TRBV3-1/TRBV3-2
cdr3_aa: CASSPAGTVDGYTF

j_call: TRBJ1-1
v_call: TRBV28
cdr3_aa: CASIIGGPRNTEAFF

j_call: TRBJ1-4
v_call: TRBV3-1/TRBV3-2
cdr3_aa: CASQNRGDEKLFF

j_call: TRBJ1-1
v_call: TRBV27
cdr3_aa: CASSLTGYNEAFF

j_call: TRBJ2-7
v_call: TRBV10-3
cdr3_aa: CAISGGLRVSYEQYF

j_call: TRBJ2-2
v_call: TRBV7-6
cdr3_aa: CASGQGGMNTGELFF

j_call: TRBJ1-2
v_call: TRBV28
cdr3_aa: CATNSGGDYGYTF

j_call: TRBJ1-5
v_call: TRBV6-1
cdr3_aa: CASSEGPHSNQPQHF

j_call: TRBJ2-7
v_call: TRBV15
cdr3_aa: CATSRDLGRKTYEQYF

j_call: TRBJ2-7
v_call: TRBV9
cdr3_aa: CASSPRTGRNEQYF

j_call: TRBJ1-1
v_call: TRBV5-1
cdr3_aa: CASSLVPGGLNTEAFF

j_call: TRBJ1-5
v_call: TRBV27
cdr3_aa: CASGPSGNQPQHF

j_call: TRBJ2-3
v_call: TRBV19
cdr3_aa: CASSTTSRGDTQYF

j_call: TRBJ1-1
v_call: TRBV5-1
cdr3_aa: CASSVRDSLNTEAFF

j_call: TRBJ1-1
v_call: TRBV29-1
cdr3_aa: CSVEGTRVANTEAFF

j_call: TRBJ1-1
v_call: TRBV10-3
cdr3_aa: CAISDSGGVNEAFF

j_call: TRBJ1-2
v_call: TRBV2
cdr3_aa: CASSADYGYTF

j_call: TRBJ2-7
v_call: TRBV6-5
cdr3_aa: CASSYSARTANYEQYF

j_call: TRBJ2-7
v_call: TRBV5-1
cdr3_aa: CASSLDRGPYEQYF

j_call: TRBJ2-7
v_call: TRBV19
cdr3_aa: CASSMGLGVEQYF

j_call: TRBJ1-4
v_call: TRBV2
cdr3_aa: CASTGGQGATNEKLFF

j_call: TRBJ1-3
v_call: TRBV18
cdr3_aa: CASSPRQSRSGNTIYF

j_call: TRBJ2-7
v_call: TRBV5-1
cdr3_aa: CASSSTNSYEQYF

j_call: TRBJ2-5
v_call: TRBV6-1
cdr3_aa: CASRKTAGQETQYF

j_call: TRBJ1-5
v_call: TRBV5-4
cdr3_aa: CASSFGGGSFEPQHF

j_call: TRBJ2-7
v_call: TRBV6-5
cdr3_aa: CASRGLARSYEQYF

j_call: TRBJ1-6
v_call: TRBV5-1
cdr3_aa: CASRALGTAAVNLHF

j_call: TRBJ2-7
v_call: TRBV3-1/TRBV3-2
cdr3_aa: CASSQVAEQYF